The T cell receptor beta chain described here comes from a study of blood T cell repertoires in COVID-19. Overall study: Samples representing acute and convalescent COVID-19 were sourced from the United States, Italy and Spain.

Germline values: CDR1 LNHNV, CDR2 YYDKDF (reference sequence). V lost 4 bases and J lost 0, with 10 bases in between. The length of the CDR3 is 15 residues. TCRdb's table, derived via immunoSEQ multiplex PCR, lists solely in-frame clones and lacks some. The sample has approximately 120,000 clones, roughly 83% seen once. J is TRBJ1-3 and V is TRBV15; tentative D call: TRBD1 (6 bases). The sample was peripheral blood. The clonotype originates from a woman aged 55-70 years with acute or convalescent COVID-19. The CDR3 nucleotides read TGTGCCACCAGCACCTCGGACAGCTCTGGAAACACCATATATTTT. Its translation: CATSTSDSSGNTIYF.